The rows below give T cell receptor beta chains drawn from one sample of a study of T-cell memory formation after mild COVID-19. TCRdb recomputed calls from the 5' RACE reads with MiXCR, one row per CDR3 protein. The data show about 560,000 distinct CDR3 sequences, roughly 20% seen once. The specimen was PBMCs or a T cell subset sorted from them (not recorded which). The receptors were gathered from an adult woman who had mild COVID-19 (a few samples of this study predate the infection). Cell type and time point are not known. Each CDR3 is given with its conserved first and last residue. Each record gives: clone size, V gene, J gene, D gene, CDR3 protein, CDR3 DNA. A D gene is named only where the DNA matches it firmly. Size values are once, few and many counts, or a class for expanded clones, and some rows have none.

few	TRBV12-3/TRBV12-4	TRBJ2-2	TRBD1	CASSLAGDRAVGELFF	TGTGCCAGCAGTTTAGCCGGCGACAGGGCTGTCGGGGAGCTGTTTTTT
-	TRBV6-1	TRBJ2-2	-	CASSEAQTRRELFF	TGTGCCAGCAGTGAAGCGCAGACTCGGAGGGAGCTGTTTTTT
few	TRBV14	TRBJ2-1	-	CASSPDWTNEQFF	TGTGCCAGCAGCCCGGACTGGACCAATGAGCAGTTCTTC
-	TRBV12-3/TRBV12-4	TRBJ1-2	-	CASSIPPDARGYTF	TGTGCCAGCAGTATTCCCCCCGACGCGCGTGGCTACACCTTC
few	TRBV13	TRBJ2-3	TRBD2	CASSDPAGGTQYF	TGTGCCAGCAGCGACCCAGCGGGAGGTACGCAGTATTTT
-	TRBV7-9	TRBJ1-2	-	CASSLVGSGHNYGYTF	TGTGCCAGCAGCTTAGTCGGTTCGGGACACAACTATGGCTACACCTTC
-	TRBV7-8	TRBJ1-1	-	CASSLASVGGNTEAFF	TGTGCCAGCAGCTTAGCTTCTGTCGGGGGGAACACTGAAGCTTTCTTT
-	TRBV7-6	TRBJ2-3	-	CASKPLQGGHGTQYF	TGTGCCAGCAAGCCCCTCCAGGGAGGACACGGTACGCAGTATTTT
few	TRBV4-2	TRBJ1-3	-	CASSQGGEPSGNTIYF	TGTGCCAGCAGCCAAGGAGGGGAACCCTCTGGAAACACCATATATTTT
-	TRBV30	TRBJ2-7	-	CAWSVGGMSYEQYF	TGTGCCTGGAGTGTGGGTGGTATGTCCTACGAGCAGTACTTC
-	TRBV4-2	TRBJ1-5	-	CASSQDVRSNQPQHF	TGTGCCAGCAGCCAAGATGTCCGTAGCAATCAGCCCCAGCATTTT
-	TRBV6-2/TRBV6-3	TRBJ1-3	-	CASRADSFTTGNTIYF	TGTGCCAGCAGGGCGGACAGCTTTACAACTGGAAACACCATATATTTT
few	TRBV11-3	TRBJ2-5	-	CASRIKPGSQETQYF	TGTGCCAGCAGGATCAAGCCGGGAAGCCAAGAGACCCAGTACTTC
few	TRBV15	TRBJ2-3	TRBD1	CATSRVRLGQGTNYATDTQYF	TGTGCCACCAGCAGAGTCCGTTTGGGACAGGGGACAAACTACGCCACAGATACGCAGTATTTT
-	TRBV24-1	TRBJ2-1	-	CATANTGLRYNEQFF	TGTGCCACCGCCAATACAGGGTTGAGGTACAATGAGCAGTTCTTC
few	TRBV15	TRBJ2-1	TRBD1	CATSIRTGNEQFF	TGTGCCACCAGCATCAGGACAGGCAATGAGCAGTTCTTC
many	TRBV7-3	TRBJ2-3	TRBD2	CASSFGLAGALGDTQYF	TGTGCCAGCAGCTTCGGACTAGCGGGAGCTCTGGGAGATACGCAGTATTTT
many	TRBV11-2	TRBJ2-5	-	CASSLGVRQETQYF	TGTGCCAGCAGCTTGGGGGTGCGCCAAGAGACCCAGTACTTC
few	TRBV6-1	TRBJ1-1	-	CASFPLPGTEAFF	TGTGCCAGCTTCCCCCTTCCGGGGACTGAAGCTTTCTTT
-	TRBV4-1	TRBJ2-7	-	CASSRGLGTYEQYF	TGCGCCAGCAGCCGAGGACTCGGGACCTACGAGCAGTACTTC
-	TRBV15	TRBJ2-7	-	CATSNGHSYEQYF	TGTGCCACCAGCAATGGACACTCGTACGAGCAGTACTTC
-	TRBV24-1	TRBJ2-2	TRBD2	CATSVGRATGELFF	TGTGCCACCAGTGTGGGGAGGGCCACCGGGGAGCTGTTTTTT
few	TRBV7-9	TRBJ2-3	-	CASSAGWYTDTQYF	TGTGCCAGCAGCGCTGGATGGTACACAGATACGCAGTATTTT
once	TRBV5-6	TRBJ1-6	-	CASSLGARSPLHF	TGTGCCAGCAGCTTGGGGGCCAGGTCACCCCTCCACTTT
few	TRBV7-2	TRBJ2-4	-	CASSLQGPKNIQYF	TGTGCCAGCAGCTTACAAGGACCTAAGAACATTCAGTACTTC
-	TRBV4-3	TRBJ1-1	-	CASSQDGGGQTEAFF	TGCGCCAGCAGCCAAGATGGAGGAGGCCAGACTGAAGCTTTCTTT
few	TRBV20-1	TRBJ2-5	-	CSAREGQETQYF	TGCAGTGCTAGGGAGGGTCAGGAGACCCAGTACTTC
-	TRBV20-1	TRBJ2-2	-	CSARILGELFF	TGCAGTGCTAGGATCCTCGGGGAGCTGTTTTTT
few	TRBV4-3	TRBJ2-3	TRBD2	CASKHSGGLTDTQYF	TGCGCCAGCAAACATAGCGGGGGACTCACAGATACGCAGTATTTT
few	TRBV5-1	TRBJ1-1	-	CASSLSTGNTEAFF	TGCGCCAGCAGCCTGTCGACAGGGAACACTGAAGCTTTCTTT
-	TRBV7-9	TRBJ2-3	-	CASSLPAVSTDTQYF	TGTGCCAGCAGCCTCCCGGCAGTCAGCACAGATACGCAGTATTTT
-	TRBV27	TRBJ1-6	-	CASRVMSSYNSPLHF	TGTGCCAGCAGGGTGATGAGCTCCTATAATTCACCCCTCCACTTT
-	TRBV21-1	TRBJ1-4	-	CASNPVRGATNEKLFF	TGTGCCAGCAACCCTGTAAGGGGTGCAACTAATGAAAAACTGTTTTTT
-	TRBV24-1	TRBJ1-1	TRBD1	CATSTGDPNTEAFF	TGTGCCACTAGCACAGGGGACCCGAACACTGAAGCTTTCTTT
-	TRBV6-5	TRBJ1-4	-	CASTDDYVGGGKLFF	TGTGCCAGCACCGACGACTATGTAGGGGGAGGGAAACTGTTTTTT
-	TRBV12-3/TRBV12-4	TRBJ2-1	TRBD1	CASRTGNSYNEQFF	TGTGCCAGCAGGACAGGGAACTCCTACAATGAGCAGTTCTTC
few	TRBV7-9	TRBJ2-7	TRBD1	CASSFPTGYSYEQYF	TGTGCCAGCAGCTTCCCGACAGGGTATTCCTACGAGCAGTACTTC
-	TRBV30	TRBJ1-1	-	CAWSVLRRVGTEAFF	TGTGCCTGGAGTGTACTGCGCAGGGTCGGTACTGAAGCTTTCTTT
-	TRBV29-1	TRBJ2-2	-	CSARRDTGETGELFF	TGCAGCGCGCGGAGGGACACGGGAGAGACCGGGGAGCTGTTTTTT
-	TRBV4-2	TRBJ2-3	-	CASSQEGSGWIGTDTQYF	TGTGCCAGCAGCCAAGAGGGGAGTGGTTGGATTGGCACAGATACGCAGTATTTT
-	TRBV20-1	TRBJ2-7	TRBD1	CSAYRDRDEQYF	TGCAGTGCTTACCGGGACAGGGACGAGCAGTACTTC
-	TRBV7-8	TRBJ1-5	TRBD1	CASSPGGAGFQPQHF	TGTGCCAGCAGCCCAGGGGGGGCAGGATTTCAGCCCCAGCATTTT
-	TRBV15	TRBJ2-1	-	CATSREKTSWGFNEQFF	TGTGCCACCAGCAGAGAAAAGACTAGTTGGGGGTTCAATGAGCAGTTCTTC
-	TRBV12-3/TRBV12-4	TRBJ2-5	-	CASSFRTAQETQYF	TGTGCCAGCAGTTTCCGTACAGCCCAGGAGACCCAGTACTTC
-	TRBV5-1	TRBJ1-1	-	CASSLYPTGTMNTEAFF	TGCGCCAGCAGCCTGTACCCTACAGGGACCATGAACACTGAAGCTTTCTTT
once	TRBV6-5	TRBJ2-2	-	CASTLWGGVGPELSRELFF	TGTGCCAGCACCCTTTGGGGTGGAGTAGGCCCCGAGTTAAGCCGGGAGCTGTTTTTT
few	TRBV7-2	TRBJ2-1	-	CASTPPGTRAGNEQFF	TGTGCCAGCACCCCCCCAGGGACTCGAGCGGGTAATGAGCAGTTCTTC
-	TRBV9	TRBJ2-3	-	CASSVDGTLKVADTQYF	TGTGCCAGCAGCGTAGATGGGACCCTTAAAGTGGCAGATACGCAGTATTTT
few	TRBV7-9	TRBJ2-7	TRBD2	CASSLAWTSGYEQYF	TGTGCCAGCAGCTTGGCCTGGACTAGCGGCTACGAGCAGTACTTC
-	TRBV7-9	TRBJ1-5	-	CASSPAASNQPQHF	TGTGCCAGCAGTCCGGCAGCTAGCAATCAGCCCCAGCATTTT
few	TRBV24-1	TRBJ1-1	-	CATSGGGTLESAFF	TGTGCCACCAGTGGTGGGGGGACACTCGAGAGCGCTTTCTTT
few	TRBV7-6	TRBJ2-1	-	CASSLWGASYNEQFF	TGTGCCAGCAGCTTGTGGGGGGCCTCCTACAATGAGCAGTTCTTC